This note documents a single T cell receptor (beta chain) sequence. Its antigen is not known. The data were obtained in a study of shared clonotypes between healthy human individuals. Naivety among CD8 cells was defined by CD45RO negativity and positive CCR7 selection, thereby excluding terminally differentiated effector memory CD45RA+ cells. The CDR3 sequence is 12 residues long. V was clipped by 3 bases and J by 10 bases, with 13 bases between them. Germline values: CDR1 MGHDK, CDR2 SYGVNS. Findings and caveats of the study: Donors were few, which limited the genetic and exposure-history diversity represented. Rarefaction revealed incomplete sorted-subset sequencing despite large depth.

The table came from immunoSEQ multiplex PCR; TCRdb's copy has only in-frame clones and leaves some out. This sample has about 2 million clones, with less than 95% found just once. This receptor was obtained from a man between 18 and 35 years old in good health. Sequencing was carried out using naive CD8+ T cells sorted from blood. The gene calls are TRBV25-1 and TRBJ2-7; D ambiguous. The CDR3 nucleotides are TGTGCCAGCAGTGATCACTTGGGGATCCAGTACTTC. Protein product: CASSDHLGIQYF.